The sequence of this T cell receptor (beta chain) was determined in a study of T-cell reconstitution after alpha-beta-depleted transplantation in children. The germline V gene encodes CDR1 MNHEY and CDR2 SMNVEV (reference sequence). V was trimmed by 0 bases and J by 6 bases, leaving 8 bases between them. The CDR3 covers 13 residues. This clonotype was picked up a small number of times. Unique molecular identifiers were incorporated when the TCRbeta library was constructed. Using its own MiXCR run on the PCR reads, TCRdb lists one record per CDR3 protein. The sample records some 530,000 distinct CDR3 sequences, around 12% being singletons.

The chain recombines TRBV27 with TRBJ1-2; no definite D call. This specimen consisted of PBMCs from the stem cell graft donor, obtained from the stem cell graft. This clonotype was obtained from a human donor who donated a stem cell graft to a child with combined immunodeficiency. The CDR3, as DNA: TGTGCCAGCAGTTTATCACCGGCTCATGGCTACACCTTC. It specifies CASSLSPAHGYTF.